The 7 T cell receptor beta chains below all came from one sample that was sequenced in a study of technical replicates of blood from several donors (dated by TCRdb to 2017 to 2019). The receptor library was made with the immunoSEQ multiplex PCR assay. TCRdb's version of the immuneACCESS table is confined to in-frame rearrangements and falls short of the full clone set. An unresolved V gene accounts for under half of the shortfall where checked; the remainder is of unknown origin. The sample table holds 80,000 to 100,000 clones, of which 96% were seen once. Of the sample, around 0.35% falls within the top ten clones. Sequences were obtained from T cells isolated from PBMCs. These receptors were obtained from a human donor in good health.

This chain joins TRBV6-1 and TRBJ2-7; 8 bases align to TRBD2. CDR1 and CDR2 (germline): MNHNS, SASEGT. The CDR3 runs to 14 residues. The V and J ends lost 6 bases and 2 bases, in that order; junction bases with no gene match: 6. The CDR3 nucleotides read TGTGCCAGCAGATATAGCGGGAATGCCTACGAGCAGTACTTC. Encoded protein: CASRYSGNAYEQYF.

This clone appeared once. V gene TRBV2 combines with J gene TRBJ1-3; 7 bases agree with TRBD1. Germline V gene data show CDR1 as SNHLY and CDR2 as FYNNEI. The CDR3 spans 15 residues. V lost 5 bases and J lost 3; bases outside the gene matches: 7. The CDR3 loop reads CASSFDRELGNTIYF. In nucleotides, the CDR3 is TGTGCCAGCAGTTTTGACAGGGAGCTTGGAAACACCATATATTTT. Using reference TRBV2 and TRBJ1-3 for the parts outside the CDR3, the full variable domain is EPEVTQTPSHQVTQMGQEVILRCVPISNHLYFYWYRQILGQKVEFLVSFYNNEISEKSEIFDDQFSVERPDGSNFTLKIRSTKLEDSAMYFCASSFDRELGNTIYFGEGSWLTVV.

The chain joins TRBV30 to TRBJ1-2; a possible D gene is TRBD1 (5 bases). Germline V CDR1 and CDR2: GTSNPN, SVGIG (reference sequence). This CDR3 comprises 13 residues. Trimming stripped 1 base from V and 3 bases from J, with 9 bases between. CDR3 sequence: CAWSAGGDYGYTF. The CDR3 DNA reads TGTGCCTGGAGTGCCGGGGGGGACTATGGCTACACCTTC.

This chain links TRBV27 with TRBJ1-2; 7 bases are shared with TRBD1. The CDR3 is 15 amino acids. Trimming took 7 bases from V and 3 from J; bases not matched to a gene: 11. Germline CDR1 and CDR2: MNHEY and SMNVEV (reference sequence). The CDR3 is CASTSIYRGDYGYTF. In DNA, the CDR3 is TGTGCCAGCACCTCAATTTACAGGGGAGACTATGGCTACACCTTC.

The V gene is TRBV6-6, the J gene TRBJ2-3; D unresolved. The CDR3 is made up of 13 amino acids. Germline values: CDR1 MNHNY, CDR2 SVGAGI (reference sequence). Trimming took 0 bases from V and 8 from J, leaving 9 bases between them. The CDR3 region is CASSYSQVATQYF. Written as DNA, the CDR3 is TGTGCCAGCAGTTACTCGCAGGTGGCTACGCAGTATTTT.

The rearrangement joins TRBV13 to TRBJ2-7; TRBD2 agrees at 13 bases. The V and J ends lost 5 bases and 2 bases, in that order; junction bases with no gene match: 3. Germline V gene data show CDR1 as PRHDT and CDR2 as FYEKMQ (reference sequence). This CDR3 has 15 amino acids. The CDR3: CASSRGLAGAYEQYF. As DNA, the CDR3 is TGTGCCAGCAGCCGCGGACTAGCGGGAGCCTACGAGCAGTACTTC.

The chain combines TRBV5-1 with TRBJ2-3, with D possibly TRBD2 on 6 matching bases. The CDR3 runs 14 residues. V shed 4 bases and J shed 1 base, with 10 bases lying between them. CDR1 is SGHRS, CDR2 YFSETQ, per germline. CDR3 amino acids: CASSPWGGTDTQYF. As DNA, the CDR3 is TGCGCCAGCAGCCCATGGGGGGGCACAGATACGCAGTATTTT.